The next 6 T cell receptor beta chains were all read from a single sample in a study of cytomegalovirus exposure and HLA in healthy donors (dated by TCRdb to the late 2010s). Libraries were constructed by the immunoSEQ multiplex PCR assay. For the multiplex PCR, a mixture combining 60 forward primers for TCR Vbeta segments and 13 reverse primers for TCR Jbeta segments was used. TCRdb carries this immuneACCESS record with in-frame sequences only. Its versions omit some clonotypes, under half of them owing to an unresolved V gene in the studies checked, with the rest unexplained. For this sample there are fewer than 250,000 clones; approximately 87% appear just once. Of the sample, 1% to 1.5% falls within the top ten clones. Sequenced sample: PBMCs. Receptor source: a human donor in good health.

This clone has a single count. The rearrangement joins TRBV4-3 to TRBJ2-1, with 7 bases lining up with TRBD2. The CDR3 runs 18 residues. Germline-derived CDR1 and CDR2 are LGHNA and YSLEER. The J segment lost 4 bases and the V segment lost 4 bases, leaving 16 bases of the junction unmatched. The CDR3 here is CASSPEAPSGGLYNEQFF. The CDR3 DNA follows: TGCGCCAGCAGCCCGGAGGCCCCTAGCGGAGGATTATACAATGAGCAGTTCTTC.

V gene TRBV29-1 combines with J gene TRBJ2-3, with D perhaps matching TRBD2 (5 bases). This CDR3 has 13 amino acids. CDR1 and CDR2 (germline): SQVTM, ANQGSEA. Trimming cost V 0 bases and J 10 bases, with 14 bases left between them. CDR3 DNA: TGCAGCGTTGAAGATCGGAGAGGGCACGCGCAGTATTTT. It is translated as CSVEDRRGHAQYF.

J is TRBJ2-1 and V is TRBV30; 12 positions agree with TRBD2. The trim removed 1 base at V and 7 bases at J, leaving 8 bases unmatched. The CDR3 loop spans 16 amino acids. The germline V gene encodes CDR1 GTSNPN and CDR2 SVGIG (reference sequence). CDR3 sequence reads: CAWSDRLAGVQNEQFF. In DNA form, the CDR3 reads TGTGCCTGGAGTGATCGACTAGCGGGAGTACAGAATGAGCAGTTCTTC. The full variable domain, in which reference TRBV30 and TRBJ2-1 provide the parts outside the CDR3, is SQTIHQWPATLVQPVGSPLSLECTVEGTSNPNLYWYRQAAGRGLQLLFYSVGIGQISSEVPQNLSASRPQDRQFILSSKKLLLSDSGFYLCAWSDRLAGVQNEQFFGPGTRLTVL.

The genes are TRBV11-2 and TRBJ2-1, with D unresolved. The CDR3 runs 16 residues. V lost 1 base to trimming and J lost 0 bases, with 10 bases between them. The germline V gene has CDR1 SGHAT and CDR2 FQNNGV. The CDR3 sequence: CASSLVGASSYNEQFF. The CDR3, as DNA: TGTGCCAGCAGCTTAGTTGGCGCTAGCTCCTACAATGAGCAGTTCTTC.

Only a few counts were recorded for this clone. CDR3 DNA sequence: TGCAGCGAGCAACTTAGCGCTTCTAGCACAGATACGCAGTATTTT. Protein: CSEQLSASSTDTQYF. This chain links TRBV29-1 with TRBJ2-3; weak D call: TRBD2 (5 bases). Germline V lookup: CDR1 SQVTM, CDR2 ANQGSEA. Trimming took 7 bases from V and 0 from J, leaving 17 bases between them. This CDR3 contains 15 residues.

CDR3 coding DNA: TGTGCCAGCGGTAGCGGGAGGAACACCGGGGAGCTGTTTTTT. It is translated as CASGSGRNTGELFF. The chain carries TRBV19 and TRBJ2-2, with 9 bases matching TRBD2. The CDR3 covers 14 residues. Germline lookup yields CDR1 LNHDA and CDR2 SQIVND (reference sequence). After removal of 9 bases from V and 1 base from J, the junction contained 3 bases not matched to a gene.